Listed below are T cell receptor beta chains from one sample, sequenced in a study of blood T cell repertoires in COVID-19. Sequencing used immunoSEQ multiplex PCR; TCRdb keeps in-frame clones, though not all of them. The sample lists about 52,000 clones, around 86% occurring once. The sample consisted of peripheral blood. All receptors come from a man in his 70s with active COVID-19. Both conserved end residues are part of each CDR3. Each record gives: clone size, D gene, V gene, J gene, CDR3 DNA, CDR3 protein. The D gene is left open where the match is weak. Clone size is stated in some rows and not others, as once, few, many or a class when expanded.

>-|-|TRBV21-1|TRBJ2-1
-
CDCISVPAKGTSDPPLGEQFF
>-|TRBD1|TRBV19|TRBJ2-6
TGTGCCAGTAGTCCTTGGACAGGGACTGGGGCCAACGTCCTGACTTTC
CASSPWTGTGANVLTF
>-|-|TRBV30|TRBJ1-4
TGTGCCTGGAACAAAAGACAGGTTAAGAATGAAAAACTGTTTTTT
CAWNKRQVKNEKLFF
>-|-|TRBV5-1|TRBJ1-1
TGCGCCAGCAGCTTTGAGCTAGGGGTGGGCACTGAAGCTTTCTTT
CASSFELGVGTEAFF
>-|TRBD1|TRBV6-5|TRBJ2-7
TGTGCCAGCAGTTACTCGAAGAGGGGGCGCTCCGAGCAGTACTTC
CASSYSKRGRSEQYF
>-|-|TRBV25-1|TRBJ1-2
TGTGCCAGCAGTGAATTCGAGGGTGGGGATTATGGCTACACCTTC
CASSEFEGGDYGYTF
>-|-|TRBV12-3/TRBV12-4|TRBJ1-6
TGTGCCAGCAGTTTAGGGCCCTCACCCCTCCACTTT
CASSLGPSPLHF
>medium-sized|-|TRBV5-4|TRBJ2-6
TGTGCCAGCAGTCCCTTGGGGGCCAACGTCCTGACTTTC
CASSPLGANVLTF
>few|TRBD2|TRBV4-2|TRBJ2-3
TGTGCCAGCAGCCAAGACCGAGCGGGGGGCACAGATACGCAGTATTTT
CASSQDRAGGTDTQYF
>-|-|TRBV7-2|TRBJ1-3
TGTGCCAGCAGCGAGCTTACCCTGTCCGGAAACACCATATATTTT
CASSELTLSGNTIYF
>-|TRBD2|TRBV29-1|TRBJ2-7
TGCAGCGTGAATTCAGCGGGGGCGGCCTACGAGCAGTACTTC
CSVNSAGAAYEQYF
>-|-|TRBV5-6|TRBJ2-6
TGTGCCAGCAGCTTGATGTGGGCCTCTGGGGCCAACGTCCTGACTTTC
CASSLMWASGANVLTF
>-|TRBD2|TRBV9|TRBJ2-3
TGTGCCAGCAGCTTAAACGGACTAGGCACAGATACGCAGTATTTT
CASSLNGLGTDTQYF
>-|-|TRBV6-5|TRBJ1-1
TGTGCCACCTTAACCCGATCGGGGGGAACTGAAGCTTTCTTT
CATLTRSGGTEAFF
>-|-|TRBV18|TRBJ2-1
TGTGCCAGCTCACCTCGTGAAAGTAGTTTCTACAATGAGCAGTTCTTC
CASSPRESSFYNEQFF
>-|TRBD2|TRBV7-3|TRBJ2-3
TGTGCCAGCAGCCCCCGACTAGCGGGGGCCGCGGATACGCAGTATTTT
CASSPRLAGAADTQYF
>few|TRBD2|TRBV9|TRBJ2-7
TGTGCCAGCAGCGGGACTAGCGGGGGGCCCTCCTACGAGCAGTACTTC
CASSGTSGGPSYEQYF
>-|-|TRBV5-4|TRBJ1-1
TGTGCCAGCATCCCCTCACCCCGGGAGAACACTGAAGCTTTCTTT
CASIPSPRENTEAFF
>-|TRBD1|TRBV12-3/TRBV12-4|TRBJ1-1
TGTGCCAGCAGGGAACAGGGGGCTAGTGAAGCTTTCTTT
CASREQGASEAFF
>once|-|TRBV12-3/TRBV12-4|TRBJ2-1
TGTGCCAGCAGTTCCCGAATACAAAATGAGCAGTTCTTC
CASSSRIQNEQFF
>-|-|TRBV12-3/TRBV12-4|TRBJ1-1
TGTGCCAGCAGAGGGGGTGAAGCTTTCTTT
CASRGGEAFF
>once|TRBD1|TRBV18|TRBJ1-3
TGTGCCAGCTCGACAGGGGTGGCCATATATTTT
CASSTGVAIYF
>many|-|TRBV28|TRBJ1-1
TGTGCCAGCAAAGAGGTGAACACTGAAGCTTTCTTT
CASKEVNTEAFF
>once|-|TRBV9|TRBJ1-4
TGTGCCAGCAGCGGTTCGCCGACAGCGAATGAAAAACTGTTTTTT
CASSGSPTANEKLFF
>-|-|TRBV3-1/TRBV3-2|TRBJ2-7
TGTGCCAGCAGCCAAGGGGCTGGTGGGTACTACGAGCAGTACTTC
CASSQGAGGYYEQYF
>once|-|TRBV7-2|TRBJ1-4
TGTGCCAGCAGCTCGGGGGTCCTAACTGAAAAACTGTTTTTT
CASSSGVLTEKLFF
>-|TRBD1|TRBV28|TRBJ1-2
TGTGCCAGCAGTTTGAACAGGGGGCGCGTATTCTATGGCTACACCTTC
CASSLNRGRVFYGYTF
>-|TRBD1|TRBV7-3|TRBJ2-2
TGTGCCAGCAGATCTCCCGGGACAGGGGGCCACGGGGAGCTGTTTTTT
CASRSPGTGGHGELFF
>-|-|TRBV5-6|TRBJ1-5
TGTGCCAGCAGCTATTACAGACATAGCAATCAGCCCCAGCATTTT
CASSYYRHSNQPQHF
>-|-|TRBV4-1|TRBJ1-2
TGCGCCAGCAGCCAAGGCATGGACAGAGTTTATGGCTACACCTTC
CASSQGMDRVYGYTF
>-|-|TRBV29-1|TRBJ1-4
TGCAGCGTTGAAGGAAGGGGTAATGAAAAACTGTTTTTT
CSVEGRGNEKLFF
>-|-|TRBV7-6|TRBJ1-2
TGTGCCAGCAGCTTAGAGGCAGGGGAGGGGTATGGCTACACCTTC
CASSLEAGEGYGYTF
>once|TRBD2|TRBV5-5|TRBJ2-6
TGTGCCAGCAGCTTCGAAACTAGCGGGGGGGCCCTTGGGGCCAACGTCCTGACTTTC
CASSFETSGGALGANVLTF
>-|-|TRBV4-1|TRBJ2-2
TGCGCCAGCAGCCAGGCCCTAGTGTTTGCCGGGGAGCTGTTTTTT
CASSQALVFAGELFF
>-|-|TRBV5-5|TRBJ2-3
TGTGCCAGCAGCTTGGAGGTTTGGACTCTAGGGACAGATACGCAGTATTTT
CASSLEVWTLGTDTQYF
>-|-|TRBV7-3|TRBJ2-7
TGTGCCAGCAGCTTAGGCGGGAATTCCTACGAGCAGTACTTC
CASSLGGNSYEQYF
>-|-|TRBV5-1|TRBJ1-6
TGCGCCAGCAGTCATCTCCGGGATTCACCCCTCCACTTT
CASSHLRDSPLHF
>-|-|TRBV9|TRBJ1-1
TGTGCCAGCAGCCCCCCTACAGCAGGGCCGGAGGCTTTCTTT
CASSPPTAGPEAFF
>-|-|TRBV25-1|TRBJ1-2
TGTGCCAGCAGTGGGGGGCGGGGCTACACCTTC
CASSGGRGYTF
>-|TRBD1|TRBV5-6|TRBJ1-1
TGTGCCAGCAGTTGGAGGACAGGGACTGAAGCTTTCTTT
CASSWRTGTEAFF
>-|-|TRBV27|TRBJ1-5
TGTGCCAGCAGTACCAGGGGCACTCAGCCCCAGCATTTT
CASSTRGTQPQHF
>-|-|TRBV7-8|TRBJ1-1
TGTGCCAGCAGCTCTCAGCGGGGACGCACTGAAGCTTTCTTT
CASSSQRGRTEAFF
>-|TRBD2|TRBV5-4|TRBJ2-1
TGTGCCAGCAGAGCCGGGGGGGCCGGCGAGCAGTTCTTC
CASRAGGAGEQFF
>-|TRBD2|TRBV5-4|TRBJ2-1
TGTGCCAGCAGCCTGCGTTGGTCGGGGGGCAATGAGCAGTTCTTC
CASSLRWSGGNEQFF